This TCR beta chain was documented in a study of cytomegalovirus exposure and HLA in healthy donors. The study, taken as a whole, reports: When a later analysis compared HLA-associated TCR beta chains with equally common others, the HLA-associated chains turned out to be more clonally expanded and to have lower generation probabilities. Donors belonging to an Asian-associated ancestry cluster reportedly showed fewer N-insertions in productive TCRs than the approximately 670-donor mean, according to what a later analysis found. Information on immune exposure was restricted to one variable (CMV serostatus).

The PCR ran on 60 Vbeta and 13 Jbeta primers. The table came from immunoSEQ multiplex PCR; TCRdb's copy has only in-frame clones and leaves some out. The sample lists about 140,000 clones, around 80% occurring once. Note on this clone: What it recognizes is unknown.

Samples came from healthy bone marrow donors. V was clipped by 2 bases and J by 7 bases, with 20 bases between them. The CDR3 has 16 amino acids. The germline CDR1 and CDR2 sequences are MNHEY and SVGAGI. The TCR sequence derives from a woman aged 40 to 50 in good health and CMV-seronegative. The chain carries TRBV6-5 and TRBJ1-2; D call uncertain. Sequencing was performed on PBMCs. The CDR3 DNA is TGTGCCAGCAGTTACAATCCCCCGCACAGCGGCCTTGGCTACACCTTC. This gives the protein CASSYNPPHSGLGYTF.